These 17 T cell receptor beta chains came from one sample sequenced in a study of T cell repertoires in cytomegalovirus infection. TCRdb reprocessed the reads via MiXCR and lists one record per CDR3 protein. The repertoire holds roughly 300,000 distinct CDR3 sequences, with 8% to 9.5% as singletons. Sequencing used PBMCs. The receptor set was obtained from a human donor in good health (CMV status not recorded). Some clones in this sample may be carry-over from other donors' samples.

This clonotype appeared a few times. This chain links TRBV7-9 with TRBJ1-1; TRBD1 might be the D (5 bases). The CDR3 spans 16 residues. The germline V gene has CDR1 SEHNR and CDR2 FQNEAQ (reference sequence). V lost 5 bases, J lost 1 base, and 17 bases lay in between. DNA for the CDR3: TGTGCCAGCAGCCAATCTATGGGGCCGACGAACACTGAAGCTTTCTTT. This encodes CASSQSMGPTNTEAFF.

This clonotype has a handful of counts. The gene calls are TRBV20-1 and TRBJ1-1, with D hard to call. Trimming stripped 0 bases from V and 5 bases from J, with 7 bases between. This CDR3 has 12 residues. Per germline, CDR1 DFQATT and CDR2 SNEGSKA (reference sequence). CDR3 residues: CSARDPPTEAFF. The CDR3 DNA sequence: TGCAGTGCTAGAGATCCTCCGACTGAAGCTTTCTTT.

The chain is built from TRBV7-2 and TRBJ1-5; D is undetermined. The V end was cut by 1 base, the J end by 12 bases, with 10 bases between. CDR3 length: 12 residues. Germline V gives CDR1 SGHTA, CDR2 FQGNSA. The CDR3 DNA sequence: TGTGCCAGCAGCTTAGTGGCGAAGTACCAGCATTTT. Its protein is CASSLVAKYQHF.

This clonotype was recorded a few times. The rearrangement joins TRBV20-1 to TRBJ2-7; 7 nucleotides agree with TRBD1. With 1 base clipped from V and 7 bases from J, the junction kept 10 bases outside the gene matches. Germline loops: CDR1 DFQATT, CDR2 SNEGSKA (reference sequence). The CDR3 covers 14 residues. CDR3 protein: CSARARGGGREQYF. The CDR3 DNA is TGCAGTGCTAGAGCCCGAGGGGGCGGCCGGGAGCAGTACTTC.

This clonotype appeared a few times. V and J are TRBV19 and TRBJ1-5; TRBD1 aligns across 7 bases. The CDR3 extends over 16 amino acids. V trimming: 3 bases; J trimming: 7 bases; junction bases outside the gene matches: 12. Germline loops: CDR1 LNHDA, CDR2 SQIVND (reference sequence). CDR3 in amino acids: CASSIPWQGVRQPQHF. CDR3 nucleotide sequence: TGTGCCAGTAGTATTCCATGGCAGGGGGTTCGCCAGCCCCAGCATTTT.

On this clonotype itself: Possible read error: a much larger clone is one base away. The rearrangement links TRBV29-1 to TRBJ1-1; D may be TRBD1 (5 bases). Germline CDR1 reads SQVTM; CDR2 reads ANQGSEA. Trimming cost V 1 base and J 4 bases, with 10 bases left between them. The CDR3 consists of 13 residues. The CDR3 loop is CSVEGTLTTEAFF. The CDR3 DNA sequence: TGCAGCGTTGAAGGGACACTGACCACTGAAGCTTTCTTT.

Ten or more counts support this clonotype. The CDR3: CASSGGFDLAGGQPRTDTQYF. As DNA, the CDR3 is TGTGCCAGCAGTGGGGGGTTTGATTTAGCGGGAGGTCAACCACGCACAGATACGCAGTATTTT. The genes are TRBV12-3 or TRBV12-4 and TRBJ2-3; 10 bases align to TRBD2. After removal of 5 bases from V and 1 base from J, the junction contained 21 bases not matched to a gene. The CDR3 has 21 residues.

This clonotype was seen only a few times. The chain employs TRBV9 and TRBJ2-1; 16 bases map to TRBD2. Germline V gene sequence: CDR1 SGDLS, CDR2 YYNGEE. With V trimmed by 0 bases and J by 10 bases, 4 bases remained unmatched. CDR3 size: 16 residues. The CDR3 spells CASSVAGTSGRGEQFF. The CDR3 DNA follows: TGTGCCAGCAGCGTAGCCGGGACTAGCGGGAGGGGAGAGCAGTTCTTC.

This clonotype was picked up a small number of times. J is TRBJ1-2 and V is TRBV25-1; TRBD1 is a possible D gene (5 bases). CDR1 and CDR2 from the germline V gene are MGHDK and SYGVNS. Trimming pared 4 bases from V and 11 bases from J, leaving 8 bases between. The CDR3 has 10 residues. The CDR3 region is CASSGGEYTF. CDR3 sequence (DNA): TGTGCCAGCAGTGGGGGGGAGTACACCTTC.

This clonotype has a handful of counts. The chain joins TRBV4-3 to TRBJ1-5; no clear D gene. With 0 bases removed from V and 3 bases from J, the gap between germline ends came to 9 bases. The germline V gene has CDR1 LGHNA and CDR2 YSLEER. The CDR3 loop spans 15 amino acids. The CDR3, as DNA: TGCGCCAGCAGCCAAGATACCGTGAACAATCAGCCCCAGCATTTT. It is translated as CASSQDTVNNQPQHF.

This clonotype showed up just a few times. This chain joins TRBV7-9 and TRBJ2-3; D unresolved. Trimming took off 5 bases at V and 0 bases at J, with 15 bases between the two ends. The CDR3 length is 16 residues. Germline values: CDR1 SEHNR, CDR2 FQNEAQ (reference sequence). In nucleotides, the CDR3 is TGTGCCAGCAGCGAACTCATGGCAGCTAGCACAGATACGCAGTATTTT. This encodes CASSELMAASTDTQYF.

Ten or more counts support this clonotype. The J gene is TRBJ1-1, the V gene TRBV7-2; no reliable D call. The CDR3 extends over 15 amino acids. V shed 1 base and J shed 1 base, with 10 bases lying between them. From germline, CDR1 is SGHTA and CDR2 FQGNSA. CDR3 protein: CASSLVPAQNTEAFF. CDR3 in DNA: TGTGCCAGCAGCTTAGTTCCAGCCCAGAACACTGAAGCTTTCTTT.

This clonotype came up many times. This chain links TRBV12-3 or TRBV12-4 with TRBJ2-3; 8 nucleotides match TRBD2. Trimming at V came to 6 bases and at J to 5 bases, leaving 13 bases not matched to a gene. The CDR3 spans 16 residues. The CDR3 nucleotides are TGTGCCAGCAGCCCCGACTGGCGGGGGGCCGGAGATACGCAGTATTTT. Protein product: CASSPDWRGAGDTQYF.

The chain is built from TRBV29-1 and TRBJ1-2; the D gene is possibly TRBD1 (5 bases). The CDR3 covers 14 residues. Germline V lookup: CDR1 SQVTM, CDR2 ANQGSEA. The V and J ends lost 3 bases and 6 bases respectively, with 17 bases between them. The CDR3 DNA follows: TGCAGCGTTGATCCCCAGGGACTTCCTGATGGCTACACCTTC. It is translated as CSVDPQGLPDGYTF.

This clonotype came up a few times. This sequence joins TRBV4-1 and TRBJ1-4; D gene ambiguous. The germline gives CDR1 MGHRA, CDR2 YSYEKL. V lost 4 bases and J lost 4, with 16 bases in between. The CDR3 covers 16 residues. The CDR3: CASSRVLGNDNEKLFF. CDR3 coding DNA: TGCGCCAGCAGCCGAGTTCTCGGGAATGATAATGAAAAACTGTTTTTT.

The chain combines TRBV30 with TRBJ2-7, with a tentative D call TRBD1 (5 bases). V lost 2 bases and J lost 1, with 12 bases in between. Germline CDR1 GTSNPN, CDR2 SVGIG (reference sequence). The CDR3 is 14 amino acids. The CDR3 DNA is TGTGCCTGGAGTAAGTCAGGGTTTTCCTACGAGCAGTACTTC. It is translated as CAWSKSGFSYEQYF.

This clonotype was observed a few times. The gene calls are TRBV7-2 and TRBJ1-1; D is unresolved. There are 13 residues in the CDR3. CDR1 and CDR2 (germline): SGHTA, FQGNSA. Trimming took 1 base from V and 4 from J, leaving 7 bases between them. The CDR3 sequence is CASSLGITTEAFF. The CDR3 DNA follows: TGTGCCAGCAGCTTAGGCATCACCACTGAAGCTTTCTTT.